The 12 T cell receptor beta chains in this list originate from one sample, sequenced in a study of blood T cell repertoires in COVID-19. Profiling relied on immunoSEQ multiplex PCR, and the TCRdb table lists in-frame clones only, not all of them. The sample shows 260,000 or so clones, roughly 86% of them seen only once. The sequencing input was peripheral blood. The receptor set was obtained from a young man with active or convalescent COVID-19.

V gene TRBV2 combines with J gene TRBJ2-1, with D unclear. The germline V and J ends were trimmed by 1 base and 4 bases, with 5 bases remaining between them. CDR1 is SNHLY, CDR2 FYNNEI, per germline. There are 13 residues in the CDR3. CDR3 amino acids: CASSEDNYNEQFF. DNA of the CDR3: TGTGCCAGCAGTGAAGACAATTACAATGAGCAGTTCTTC.

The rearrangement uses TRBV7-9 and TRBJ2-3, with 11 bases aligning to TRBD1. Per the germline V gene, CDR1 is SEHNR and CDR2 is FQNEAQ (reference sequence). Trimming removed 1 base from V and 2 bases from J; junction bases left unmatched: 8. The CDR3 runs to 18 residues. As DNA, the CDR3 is TGTGCCAGCAGCTTAGAATTCTTGGACAGGGGGCTCACAGATACGCAGTATTTT. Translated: CASSLEFLDRGLTDTQYF.

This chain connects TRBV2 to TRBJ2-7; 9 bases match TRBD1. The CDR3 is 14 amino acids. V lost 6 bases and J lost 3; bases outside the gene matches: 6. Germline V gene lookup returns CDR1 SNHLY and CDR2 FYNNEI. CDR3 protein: CASSPGQGLYEQYF. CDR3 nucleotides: TGTGCCAGCAGCCCGGGACAGGGCCTCTACGAGCAGTACTTC. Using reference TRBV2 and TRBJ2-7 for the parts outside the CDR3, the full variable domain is EPEVTQTPSHQVTQMGQEVILRCVPISNHLYFYWYRQILGQKVEFLVSFYNNEISEKSEIFDDQFSVERPDGSNFTLKIRSTKLEDSAMYFCASSPGQGLYEQYFGPGTRLTVT.

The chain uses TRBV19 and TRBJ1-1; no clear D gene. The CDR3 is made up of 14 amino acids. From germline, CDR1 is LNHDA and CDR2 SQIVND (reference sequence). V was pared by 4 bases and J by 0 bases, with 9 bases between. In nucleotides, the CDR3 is TGTGCCAGTAGTACCAGATACATGAACACTGAAGCTTTCTTT. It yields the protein CASSTRYMNTEAFF.

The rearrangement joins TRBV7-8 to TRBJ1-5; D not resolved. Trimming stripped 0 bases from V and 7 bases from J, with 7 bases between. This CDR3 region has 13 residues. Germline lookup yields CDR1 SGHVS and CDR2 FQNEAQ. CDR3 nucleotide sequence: TGTGCCAGCAGCTTAGCCCTTGTACAGCCCCAGCATTTT. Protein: CASSLALVQPQHF.

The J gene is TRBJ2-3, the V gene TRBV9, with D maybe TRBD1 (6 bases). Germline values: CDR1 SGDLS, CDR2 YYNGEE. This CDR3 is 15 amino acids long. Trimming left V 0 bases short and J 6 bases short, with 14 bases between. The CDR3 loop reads CASSVGQGKGDTQYF. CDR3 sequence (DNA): TGTGCCAGCAGCGTAGGGCAGGGGAAAGGTGATACGCAGTATTTT.

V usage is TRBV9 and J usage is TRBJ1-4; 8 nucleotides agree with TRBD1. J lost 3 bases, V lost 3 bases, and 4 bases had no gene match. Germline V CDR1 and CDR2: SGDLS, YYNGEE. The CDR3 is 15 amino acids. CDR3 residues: CASSADRGANEKLFF. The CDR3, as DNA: TGTGCCAGCAGCGCCGACAGGGGAGCTAATGAAAAACTGTTTTTT. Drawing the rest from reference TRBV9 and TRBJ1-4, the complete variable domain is DSGVTQTPKHLITATGQRVTLRCSPRSGDLSVYWYQQSLDQGLQFLIQYYNGEERAKGNILERFSAQQFPDLHSELNLSSLELGDSALYFCASSADRGANEKLFFGSGTQLSVL.

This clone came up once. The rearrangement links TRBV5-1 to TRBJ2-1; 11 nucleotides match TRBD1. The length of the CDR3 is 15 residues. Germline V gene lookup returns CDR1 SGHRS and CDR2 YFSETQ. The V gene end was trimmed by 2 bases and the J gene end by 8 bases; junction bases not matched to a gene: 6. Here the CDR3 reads CASSFRTGGADEQFF. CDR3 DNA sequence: TGCGCCAGCAGCTTTAGGACAGGGGGCGCGGATGAGCAGTTCTTC.

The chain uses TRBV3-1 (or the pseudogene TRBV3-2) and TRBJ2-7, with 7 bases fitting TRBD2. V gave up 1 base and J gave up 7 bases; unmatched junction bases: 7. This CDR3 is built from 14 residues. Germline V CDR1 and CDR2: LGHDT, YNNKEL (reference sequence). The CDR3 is CASSQGGGIREQYF. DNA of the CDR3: TGTGCCAGCAGCCAAGGGGGGGGAATTAGGGAGCAGTACTTC.

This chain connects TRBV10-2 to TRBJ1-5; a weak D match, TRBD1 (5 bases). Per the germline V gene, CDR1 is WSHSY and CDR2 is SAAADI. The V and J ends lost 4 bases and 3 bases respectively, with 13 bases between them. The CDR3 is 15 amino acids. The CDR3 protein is CASSVRGGINQPQHF. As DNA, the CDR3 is TGCGCCAGCAGTGTGCGTGGGGGGATCAATCAGCCCCAGCATTTT.

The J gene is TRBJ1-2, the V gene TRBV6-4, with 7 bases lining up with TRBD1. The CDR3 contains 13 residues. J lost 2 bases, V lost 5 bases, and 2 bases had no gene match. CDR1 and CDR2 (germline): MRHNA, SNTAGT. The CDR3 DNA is TGTGCCAGCAGTAAGGGACAGAACTATGGCTACACCTTC. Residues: CASSKGQNYGYTF.

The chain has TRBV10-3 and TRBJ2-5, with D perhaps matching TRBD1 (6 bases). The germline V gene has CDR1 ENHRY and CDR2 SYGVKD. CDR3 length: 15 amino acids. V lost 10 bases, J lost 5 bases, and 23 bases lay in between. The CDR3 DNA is TGTGCCACCGCCCCAACCGACGGGACATGGGAGACCCAGTACTTC. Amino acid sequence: CATAPTDGTWETQYF.